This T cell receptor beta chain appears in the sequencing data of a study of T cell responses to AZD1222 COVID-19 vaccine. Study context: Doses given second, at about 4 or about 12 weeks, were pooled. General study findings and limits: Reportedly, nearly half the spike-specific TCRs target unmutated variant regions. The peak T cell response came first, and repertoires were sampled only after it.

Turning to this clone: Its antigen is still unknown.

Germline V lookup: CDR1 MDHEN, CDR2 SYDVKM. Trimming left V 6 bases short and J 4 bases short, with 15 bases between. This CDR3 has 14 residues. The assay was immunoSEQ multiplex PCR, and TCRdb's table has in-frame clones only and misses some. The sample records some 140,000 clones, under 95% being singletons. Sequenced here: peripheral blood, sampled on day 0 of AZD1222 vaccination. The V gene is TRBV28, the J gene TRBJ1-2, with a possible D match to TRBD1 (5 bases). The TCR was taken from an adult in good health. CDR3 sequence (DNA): TGTGCCAGCAGCTCCCGAGGGAGGGGCTATGGCTACACCTTC. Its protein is CASSSRGRGYGYTF.